This T cell receptor (beta chain) was profiled in a study of cytomegalovirus exposure and HLA in healthy donors. CDR1 is MDHEN and CDR2 is SYDVKM in the germline V gene. Trimming stripped 5 bases from V and 0 bases from J, with 16 bases between. The CDR3 runs 16 residues. The PCR had 60 Vbeta and 13 Jbeta primers. This table comes from immunoSEQ multiplex PCR, and its TCRdb copy is limited to in-frame clones, with some not included. The sample contains approximately 150,000 clones, roughly 82% of which appear only once. The sequence came from a woman in her thirties in good health and CMV-seronegative. Sequences were obtained from PBMCs. This chain joins TRBV28 and TRBJ1-2; TRBD1 is a possible D gene (5 bases). The CDR3 spells CASSDPRRASNYGYTF. In DNA form, the CDR3 reads TGTGCCAGCAGTGACCCCCGCAGGGCGTCTAACTATGGCTACACCTTC.